Listed below are T cell receptor beta chains from one sample, sequenced in a study of shared clonotypes between healthy human individuals. This table comes from immunoSEQ multiplex PCR, and its TCRdb copy is limited to in-frame clones, with some not included. Here the sample spans about 770,000 clones, around 77% being singletons. The material sequenced was memory CD4+ T cells sorted from blood. The receptors were sampled from a woman aged 25 to 39 in good health. Each CDR3 is given with its conserved first and last residue.

j_gene,v_gene,CDR3aa
TRBJ1-3,TRBV30,CAWSSGSGNTIYF
TRBJ1-2,TRBV28,CASSRYIGGYTF
TRBJ2-5,TRBV29-1,CSVEDEWRYF
TRBJ2-1,TRBV19,CASRFRGQGGSKQFF
TRBJ2-4,TRBV19,CASSIGQGRVKNIQYF
TRBJ2-3,TRBV2,CASSVSGTSTDTQYF
TRBJ1-1,TRBV6-5,CASSGDRAPTEAFF
TRBJ1-6,TRBV7-3,CASSLMQGSALHF
TRBJ2-3,TRBV28,CASSALTSGRANTQYF
TRBJ2-1,TRBV7-2,CASSPQREFYNEQFF
TRBJ1-2,TRBV6-4,CATSLGTGRGGYTF